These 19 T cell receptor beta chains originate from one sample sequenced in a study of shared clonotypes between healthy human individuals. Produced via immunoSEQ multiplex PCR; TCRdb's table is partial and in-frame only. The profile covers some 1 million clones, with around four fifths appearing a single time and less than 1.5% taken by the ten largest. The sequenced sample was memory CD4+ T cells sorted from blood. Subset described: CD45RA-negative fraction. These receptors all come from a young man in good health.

The DNA for the CDR3 is TGTGCCAGCAGCCCGAGCCTCGTTCAGGCTGAAGCTTTCTTT. As protein: CASSPSLVQAEAFF. The chain couples TRBV7-2 to TRBJ1-1; no firm D call. CDR3 length equals 14 residues. Trimming cost V 5 bases and J 6 bases, with 16 bases left between them. Per germline, CDR1 SGHTA and CDR2 FQGNSA.

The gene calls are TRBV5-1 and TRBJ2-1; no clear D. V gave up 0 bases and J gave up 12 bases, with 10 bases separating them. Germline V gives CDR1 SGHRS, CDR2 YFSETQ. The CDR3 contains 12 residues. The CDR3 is CASSLEASGQFF. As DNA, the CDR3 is TGCGCCAGCAGCTTGGAGGCTAGTGGGCAGTTCTTC.

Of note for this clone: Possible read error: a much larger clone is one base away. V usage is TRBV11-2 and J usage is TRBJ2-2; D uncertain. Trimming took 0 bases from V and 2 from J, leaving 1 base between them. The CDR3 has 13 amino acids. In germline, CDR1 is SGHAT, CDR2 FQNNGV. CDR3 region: CASSLDNTGELFF. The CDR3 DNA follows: TGTGCCAGCAGCTTAGATAACACCGGGGAGCTGTTTTTT.

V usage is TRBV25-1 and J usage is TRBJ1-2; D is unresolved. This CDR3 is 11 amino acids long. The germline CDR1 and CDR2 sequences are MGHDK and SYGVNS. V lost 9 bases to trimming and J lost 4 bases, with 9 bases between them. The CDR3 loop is CARGFTYGYTF. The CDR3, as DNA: TGTGCCAGGGGCTTTACCTATGGCTACACCTTC.

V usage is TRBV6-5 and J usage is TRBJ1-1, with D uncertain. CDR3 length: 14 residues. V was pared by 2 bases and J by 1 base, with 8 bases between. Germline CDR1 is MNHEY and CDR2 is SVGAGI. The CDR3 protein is CASSYDPGNTEAFF. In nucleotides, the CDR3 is TGTGCCAGCAGTTACGACCCCGGGAACACTGAAGCTTTCTTT.

The CDR3 is CASSPPDSYNEQFF. The CDR3 coding sequence is TGTGCCAGCAGCCCCCCGGACTCCTACAATGAGCAGTTCTTC. The chain uses TRBV14 and TRBJ2-1; no clear D. The CDR3 is 14 amino acids. The V end was cut by 4 bases, the J end by 0 bases, with 7 bases between. CDR1 is SGHDN and CDR2 is FVKESK in the germline V gene.

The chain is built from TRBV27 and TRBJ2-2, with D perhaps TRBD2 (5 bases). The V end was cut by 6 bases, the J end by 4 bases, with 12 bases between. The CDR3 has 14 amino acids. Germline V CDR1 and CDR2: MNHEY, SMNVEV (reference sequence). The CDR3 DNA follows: TGTGCCAGCAGAGTAGCGACGGTCACCGGGGAGCTGTTTTTT. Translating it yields CASRVATVTGELFF.

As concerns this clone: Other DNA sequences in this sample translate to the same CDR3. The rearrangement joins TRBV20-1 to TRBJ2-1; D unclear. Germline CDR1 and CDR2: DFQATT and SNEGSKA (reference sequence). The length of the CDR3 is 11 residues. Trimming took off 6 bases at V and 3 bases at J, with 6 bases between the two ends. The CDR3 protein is CSAQDYNEQFF. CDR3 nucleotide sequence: TGCAGTGCCCAGGACTACAATGAGCAGTTCTTC.

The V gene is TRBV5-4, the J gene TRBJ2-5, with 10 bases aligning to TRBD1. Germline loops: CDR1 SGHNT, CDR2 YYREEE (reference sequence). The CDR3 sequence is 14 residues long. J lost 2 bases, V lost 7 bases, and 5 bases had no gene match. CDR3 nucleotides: TGTGCCAGCGGCCGGGACAGGGGTCAAGAGACCCAGTACTTC. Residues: CASGRDRGQETQYF.

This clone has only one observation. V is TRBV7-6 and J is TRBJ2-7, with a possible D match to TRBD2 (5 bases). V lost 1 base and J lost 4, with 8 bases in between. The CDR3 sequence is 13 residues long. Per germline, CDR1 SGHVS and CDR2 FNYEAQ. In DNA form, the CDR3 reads TGTGCCAGCAGCTTAGGAGGGCAATACGAGCAGTACTTC. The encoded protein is CASSLGGQYEQYF.

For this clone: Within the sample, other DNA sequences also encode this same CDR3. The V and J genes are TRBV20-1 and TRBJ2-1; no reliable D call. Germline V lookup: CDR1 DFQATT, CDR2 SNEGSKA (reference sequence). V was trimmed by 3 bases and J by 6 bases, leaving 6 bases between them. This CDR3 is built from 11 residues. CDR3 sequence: CSASPGNEQFF. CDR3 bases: TGCAGTGCTAGCCCCGGCAATGAGCAGTTCTTC.

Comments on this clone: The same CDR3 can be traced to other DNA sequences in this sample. The CDR3 is CASSPPMSQETQYF. The CDR3 DNA follows: TGTGCCAGCTCACCACCTATGTCCCAAGAGACCCAGTACTTC. The chain couples TRBV18 to TRBJ2-5; unclear D gene. The CDR3 covers 14 residues. Germline lookup yields CDR1 KGHSH and CDR2 LQKENI. V gave up 0 bases and J gave up 1 base, with 6 bases separating them.

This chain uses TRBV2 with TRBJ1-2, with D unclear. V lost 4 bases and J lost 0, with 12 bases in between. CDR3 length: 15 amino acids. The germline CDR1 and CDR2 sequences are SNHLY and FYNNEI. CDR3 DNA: TGTGCCAGCAGTGTCGTCCGGGGAGCTAACTATGGCTACACCTTC. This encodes CASSVVRGANYGYTF.

CDR3 region: CASSRYGAGGYEQYF. The CDR3 bases are TGTGCCAGCAGTCGTTACGGAGCAGGGGGCTACGAGCAGTACTTC. The genes are TRBV27 and TRBJ2-7, with 7 positions matching TRBD1. This CDR3 is built from 15 residues. Germline CDR1 and CDR2: MNHEY and SMNVEV (reference sequence). J gave up 3 bases and V 5 bases, and 10 bases lay outside the gene matches.

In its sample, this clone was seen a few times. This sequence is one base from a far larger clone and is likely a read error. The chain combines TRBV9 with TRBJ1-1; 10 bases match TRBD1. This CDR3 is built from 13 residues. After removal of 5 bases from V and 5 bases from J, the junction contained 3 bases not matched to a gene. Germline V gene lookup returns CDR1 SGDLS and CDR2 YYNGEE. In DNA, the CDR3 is TGTGCCAGCAGGGGACAGGGGAGGACTGAAGCTTTCTTT. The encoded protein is CASRGQGRTEAFF.

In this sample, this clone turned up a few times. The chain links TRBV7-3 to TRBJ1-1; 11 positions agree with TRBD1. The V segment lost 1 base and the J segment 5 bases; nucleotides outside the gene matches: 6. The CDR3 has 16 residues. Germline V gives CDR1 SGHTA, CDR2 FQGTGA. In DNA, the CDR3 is TGTGCCAGCAGCTTAAAGGGGACAGGGGGAGGTACTGAAGCTTTCTTT. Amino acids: CASSLKGTGGGTEAFF.

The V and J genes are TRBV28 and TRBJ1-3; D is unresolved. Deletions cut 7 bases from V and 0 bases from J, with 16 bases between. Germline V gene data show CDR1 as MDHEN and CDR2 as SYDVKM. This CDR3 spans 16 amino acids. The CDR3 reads CASTPTSGSSGNTIYF. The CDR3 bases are TGTGCCAGCACCCCTACCAGCGGGAGCTCTGGAAACACCATATATTTT.

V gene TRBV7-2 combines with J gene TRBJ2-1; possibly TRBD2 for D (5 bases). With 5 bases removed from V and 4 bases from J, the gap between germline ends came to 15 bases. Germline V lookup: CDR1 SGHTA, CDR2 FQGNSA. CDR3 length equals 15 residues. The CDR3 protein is CASSLELARYNEQFF. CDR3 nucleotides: TGTGCCAGCAGCCTAGAGTTAGCGCGATACAATGAGCAGTTCTTC.

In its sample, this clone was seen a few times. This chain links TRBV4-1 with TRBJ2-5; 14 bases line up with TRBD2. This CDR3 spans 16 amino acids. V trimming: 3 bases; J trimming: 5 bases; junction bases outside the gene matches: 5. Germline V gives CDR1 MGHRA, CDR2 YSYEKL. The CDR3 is CASSQMGLAGVETQYF. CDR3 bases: TGCGCCAGCAGCCAGATGGGACTAGCGGGAGTGGAGACCCAGTACTTC.